Shown below are 9 T cell receptor beta chains from a single sample sequenced in a study of cytomegalovirus exposure and HLA in healthy donors. Some clones are missing from TCRdb's copy, which holds only in-frame ones; the method was immunoSEQ multiplex PCR. Among 330,000 or so clones, 86% were seen once, and the ten largest hold around 0.8%. The sample taken for sequencing was PBMCs. The receptors were gathered from a woman aged 18 to 35 in good health and CMV-seronegative.

J is TRBJ2-7 and V is TRBV5-6, with 8 bases lining up with TRBD1. V gave up 1 base and J gave up 7 bases; unmatched junction bases: 7. CDR3 length equals 14 residues. CDR1 and CDR2 (germline): SGHDT, YYEEEE. CDR3 coding DNA: TGTGCCAGCAGCTTGTCAGGGGGCGCTGGGGAGCAGTACTTC. Protein product: CASSLSGGAGEQYF.

The chain carries TRBV21-1 and TRBJ1-2; whether TRBD1, the table's D call, matches the DNA was not checked. TRBV21-1 has pseudogene status. The CDR3 sequence is 13 residues long. CDR3 nucleotides: TGTGCCAGCCTGGTACGGGACAGAAAGGGCTACACCTTC. Protein: CASLVRDRKGYTF.

V is TRBV23-1 and J is TRBJ1-2; 10 bases are shared with TRBD1. TRBV23-1 is treated as an ORF (open reading frame) with a function not yet certain. J gave up 0 bases and V 6 bases, and 19 bases lay outside the gene matches. CDR3 length: 20 residues. The CDR3 region is CASRPRTRRDRGRANYGYTF. The CDR3 bases are TGCGCCAGCAGACCAAGAACGCGCCGGGACAGGGGACGGGCTAACTATGGCTACACCTTC.

This rearrangement joins TRBV6-1 to TRBJ2-5, with 8 bases fitting TRBD1. Trimming cost V 9 bases and J 5 bases; bases outside gene matches: 8. This CDR3 contains 13 residues. Germline-derived CDR1 and CDR2 are MNHNS and SASEGT. CDR3 DNA: TGTGCCAGTTCGGACAGGGAGAGGGAGACCCAGTACTTC. Its protein product is CASSDRERETQYF.

This chain links TRBV5-1 with TRBJ1-1; 10 bases align to TRBD1. V dropped 5 bases and J dropped 7; count of bases not matched to a gene: 8. Germline assignment: CDR1 SGHRS and CDR2 YFSETQ. The CDR3 runs to 14 residues. This CDR3 is CASSSDRGLGEAFF. DNA of the CDR3: TGCGCCAGCAGTTCTGACAGGGGGCTAGGTGAAGCTTTCTTT.

The V gene is TRBV29-1, the J gene TRBJ1-1, with D possibly TRBD1 on 5 matching bases. This CDR3 contains 13 residues. Trimming left V 4 bases short and J 5 bases short, with 14 bases between. Germline V CDR1 and CDR2: SQVTM, ANQGSEA. This chain's CDR3 is CSVGPGLGTEAFF. The CDR3 DNA follows: TGCAGCGTTGGTCCAGGGTTGGGGACTGAAGCTTTCTTT.

This chain connects TRBV10-3 to TRBJ2-3; D is perhaps TRBD2 (6 bases). Germline-derived CDR1 and CDR2 are ENHRY and SYGVKD. V was trimmed by 5 bases and J by 3 bases, leaving 15 bases between them. The CDR3 extends over 15 amino acids. CDR3 DNA: TGTGCCATCAGTACGGGACTTAGCGAGACAGATACGCAGTATTTT. As protein: CAISTGLSETDTQYF.

The chain is built from TRBV4-3 and TRBJ1-4; D possibly corresponds to TRBD1 (5 bases). This CDR3 is 15 amino acids long. Germline-derived CDR1 and CDR2 are LGHNA and YSLEER. V was shortened by 0 bases and J by 7 bases, with 12 bases between the two germline ends. CDR3 coding DNA: TGCGCCAGCAGCCAAGATCAGGGTTTAGGTGAAAAACTGTTTTTT. It yields the protein CASSQDQGLGEKLFF.

The chain links TRBV5-1 to TRBJ2-7; 9 nucleotides match TRBD1. With 4 bases clipped from V and 3 bases from J, the junction kept 5 bases outside the gene matches. There are 14 residues in the CDR3. In germline, CDR1 is SGHRS, CDR2 YFSETQ. CDR3 amino acids: CASSKDRGGYEQYF. CDR3 bases: TGCGCCAGCAGCAAGGACAGGGGAGGCTACGAGCAGTACTTC.